A selection of T cell receptor beta chains follows, all from one sample in a study of CD8+ T cells in alopecia areata. Method: immunoSEQ multiplex PCR; TCRdb's copy keeps in-frame clones and lacks some. The repertoire includes over 30,000 clones, about three quarters of them detected once, and under 20% sits in the top ten. Sequencing used NKG2D-low CD8+ T cells sorted from blood. The receptor source for this set is a human donor with alopecia areata. Each CDR3 is given without its conserved first and last residue. Clone size, where shown, is once, few, many, or a class for clones that have expanded.

j_call,v_call,clone_size,cdr3_aa
TRBJ2-7,TRBV29-1,NA,SVGQPSYEQY
TRBJ2-6,TRBV21-1,NA,ASSKVEGSGANVLT
TRBJ2-4,TRBV29-1,once,SARTELAKNIQY
TRBJ2-5,TRBV7-9,NA,ASSLKVQETQY
TRBJ2-1,TRBV28,NA,ASRYPGQSSNNNEQF
TRBJ1-1,TRBV29-1,once,SVEDHGGVNTEAF
TRBJ2-3,TRBV30,NA,AWRDPKFGSTDTQY
TRBJ2-3,TRBV15,NA,ATSRIPGTGGDTQY
TRBJ2-1,TRBV7-9,NA,ASRGLAGGLYNEQF
TRBJ2-2,TRBV7-6,NA,ASSLGPGQDTGELF
TRBJ2-7,TRBV9,NA,ASSVDQREAEQY
TRBJ2-7,TRBV4-1,NA,ASSQGTGGREQY